One and the same sample provided the 20 T cell receptor beta chains below, sequenced in a study of T cells in Graves' hyperthyroidism and ophthalmopathy. Amplification of TCR beta CDR3 regions used RNA as the template. Using the HTBI primer set, a first-round RT-PCR was run on the TCR CDR3. TCRdb processed the multiplex PCR reads anew with MiXCR; each CDR3 protein has one entry. Of a few hundred thousand distinct CDR3 sequences detected, more than 15% appear once; the ten largest clones hold 7.3%. The sequencing input was blood. The receptor source for this set is a woman aged 25 to 45 with Graves' hyperthyroidism.

This chain links TRBV6-5 with TRBJ2-4, with 8 bases that match TRBD1. The length of the CDR3 is 18 residues. Germline V gives CDR1 MNHEY, CDR2 SVGAGI. Trimming took 3 bases from V and 2 from J; bases not matched to a gene: 12. CDR3 DNA sequence: TGTGCCAGCAGTTATCGGAATCAGGGGGCGCGATCCAAAAACATTCAGTACTTC. Translated: CASSYRNQGARSKNIQYF.

Many counts were recorded for this clonotype. The V gene is TRBV2, the J gene TRBJ1-5; D gene ambiguous. From germline, CDR1 is SNHLY and CDR2 FYNNEI. CDR3 size: 14 residues. The V end was cut by 5 bases, the J end by 3 bases, with 11 bases between. DNA of the CDR3: TGTGCCAGCAGTCCTAACATGGACAATCAGCCCCAGCATTTT. Translated, it gives CASSPNMDNQPQHF.

The sample holds many counts of this clonotype. This chain links TRBV27 with TRBJ2-1, with 15 bases aligning to TRBD2. The trim removed 5 bases at V and 9 bases at J, leaving 11 bases unmatched. CDR1 MNHEY and CDR2 SMNVEV come from the germline V gene (reference sequence). CDR3 size: 17 residues. The CDR3 nucleotides are TGTGCCAGCAGTCCTAGTACCGAGGGACTAGCGGGAGGTGAGCAGTTCTTC. Translation: CASSPSTEGLAGGEQFF.

This clonotype was seen ten or more times. V is TRBV20-1 and J is TRBJ2-7; D call uncertain. The CDR3 contains 14 residues. The V gene lost 4 bases and the J gene lost 1 base, with 14 bases spanning the gap. From germline, CDR1 is DFQATT and CDR2 SNEGSKA (reference sequence). The CDR3 loop is CSAIGTDISYEQYF. The DNA of the CDR3 is TGCAGTGCTATAGGAACCGACATTTCCTACGAGCAGTACTTC.

This clonotype was recorded a few times. This rearrangement joins TRBV29-1 to TRBJ1-1, with 7 bases aligning to TRBD1. Germline CDR1 and CDR2: SQVTM and ANQGSEA. The CDR3 consists of 13 residues. The V and J ends lost 3 bases and 5 bases, in that order; junction bases with no gene match: 6. As DNA, the CDR3 is TGCAGCGTTGAGAAGGGGGCAGGGACTGAAGCTTTCTTT. It is translated as CSVEKGAGTEAFF.

This clonotype was picked up many times. The rearrangement links TRBV7-9 to TRBJ2-1; 8 bases align to TRBD2. CDR1 and CDR2 from the germline V gene are SEHNR and FQNEAQ (reference sequence). Germline trimming cut 2 bases from V and 4 bases from J; bases unmatched to any gene: 1. This CDR3 has 14 amino acids. The CDR3 nucleotides are TGTGCCAGCAGCTTAACGGGAGGGTACAATGAGCAGTTCTTC. Amino acids: CASSLTGGYNEQFF.

CDR3 region: CASSLVVGAETQYF. The CDR3, as DNA: TGTGCCAGCAGTTTAGTCGTAGGTGCGGAGACCCAGTACTTC. The chain joins TRBV27 to TRBJ2-5, with D uncertain. Germline V lookup: CDR1 MNHEY, CDR2 SMNVEV (reference sequence). Trimming removed 2 bases from V and 5 bases from J, with 12 bases in between. The CDR3 has 14 residues.

The chain joins TRBV6-1 to TRBJ1-5; possibly TRBD1 for D (5 bases). There are 14 residues in the CDR3. The V gene's germline CDR1 is MNHNS and CDR2 SASEGT. V gave up 8 bases and J gave up 5 bases, with 16 bases separating them. The CDR3 region is CASWGRRADQPQHF. The CDR3 DNA reads as TGTGCCAGCTGGGGCCGCCGAGCTGATCAGCCCCAGCATTTT.

This clonotype was detected only a few times. This rearrangement joins TRBV5-1 to TRBJ2-5; tentatively, D is TRBD2 (5 bases). V was pared by 0 bases and J by 4 bases, with 10 bases between. CDR3 length equals 14 residues. Germline CDR1 and CDR2: SGHRS and YFSETQ. CDR3 amino acids: CASSLGLMGETQYF. CDR3 sequence (DNA): TGCGCCAGCAGCTTGGGACTAATGGGAGAGACCCAGTACTTC.

This clonotype came up many times. This chain uses TRBV7-2 with TRBJ2-1; D is unresolved. The CDR3 extends over 13 amino acids. Germline V gene data show CDR1 as SGHTA and CDR2 as FQGNSA. The V end was cut by 2 bases, the J end by 7 bases, with 9 bases between. The CDR3 region has the DNA TGTGCCAGCAGCTTAATCGGTCGAAATGAGCAGTTCTTC. It translates to CASSLIGRNEQFF.

The chain carries TRBV2 and TRBJ2-7; 8 positions match TRBD2. V was clipped by 11 bases and J by 5 bases; unmatched bases: 20. This CDR3 is built from 16 residues. Germline V gene sequence: CDR1 SNHLY, CDR2 FYNNEI. The CDR3 DNA is TGTGCCTCGTGGGCGGGACTAGGATTTTCGTTGCACGAGCAGTACTTC. It encodes CASWAGLGFSLHEQYF.

The chain carries TRBV11-2 and TRBJ1-6, with no clear D. The length of the CDR3 is 16 residues. Deletions cut 6 bases from V and 7 bases from J, with 19 bases between. The V gene's germline CDR1 is SGHAT and CDR2 FQNNGV. The CDR3 here is CASSPTEVGINSPLHF. The CDR3 DNA reads as TGTGCCAGCAGTCCGACTGAGGTCGGGATAAATTCACCCCTCCACTTT.

The chain joins TRBV2 to TRBJ2-7, with 7 bases aligning to TRBD2. This CDR3 contains 12 residues. Unmatched junction bases numbered 5, after V lost 6 bases and J lost 6 bases. CDR1 and CDR2 (germline): SNHLY, FYNNEI. The CDR3 reads CASRAGVGEQYF. The CDR3 DNA follows: TGTGCCAGCAGGGCGGGAGTTGGCGAGCAGTACTTC.

The chain links TRBV4-1 to TRBJ2-1; 9 bases line up with TRBD1. This CDR3 has 16 residues. Germline lookup yields CDR1 MGHRA and CDR2 YSYEKL. After removal of 2 bases from V and 2 bases from J, the junction contained 4 bases not matched to a gene. CDR3 sequence reads: CASSQPTGGAYNEQFF. The DNA for the CDR3 is TGCGCCAGCAGCCAACCTACAGGGGGCGCCTACAATGAGCAGTTCTTC.

This rearrangement joins TRBV29-1 to TRBJ2-1; D remains unclear. The germline CDR1 and CDR2 sequences are SQVTM and ANQGSEA. This CDR3 spans 12 amino acids. Deletions cut 0 bases from V and 4 bases from J, with 4 bases between. The CDR3, as DNA: TGCAGCGTTGAAGATTATTACAATGAGCAGTTCTTC. Protein product: CSVEDYYNEQFF.

The chain employs TRBV14 and TRBJ2-5, with TRBD1 matching 9 bases. Germline-derived CDR1 and CDR2 are SGHDN and FVKESK. The CDR3 runs to 16 residues. With 4 bases clipped from V and 5 bases from J, the junction kept 11 bases outside the gene matches. CDR3 sequence (DNA): TGTGCCAGCAGCCGACGGTCGGGACAGGGAGGGGAGACCCAGTACTTC. It yields the protein CASSRRSGQGGETQYF.

J is TRBJ1-5 and V is TRBV3-1, with D possibly matching TRBD1 (5 bases). The CDR3 contains 15 residues. V was clipped by 4 bases and J by 6 bases, with 16 bases between them. The germline gives CDR1 LGHDT, CDR2 YNNKEL (reference sequence). The CDR3 spells CASSPFYGTSQPQHF. The CDR3 nucleotides are TGTGCCAGCAGCCCCTTTTACGGGACCTCTCAGCCCCAGCATTTT.

This sequence joins TRBV14 and TRBJ2-4; perhaps TRBD1 as D (6 bases). Trimming took off 4 bases at V and 8 bases at J, with 18 bases between the two ends. Germline lookup yields CDR1 SGHDN and CDR2 FVKESK. The CDR3 has 15 residues. CDR3 DNA: TGTGCCAGCAGCCGGTCTAACAGGGATCTAGACATTCAGTACTTC. This translates into CASSRSNRDLDIQYF.

The chain carries TRBV10-2 and TRBJ2-2; 8 bases match TRBD2. Germline V gene data show CDR1 as WSHSY and CDR2 as SAAADI. There are 16 residues in the CDR3. J gave up 3 bases and V 4 bases, and 7 bases lay outside the gene matches. CDR3 sequence: CASSGTSGPYTGELFF. DNA of the CDR3: TGCGCCAGCAGTGGAACTAGCGGACCCTACACCGGGGAGCTGTTTTTT.

The sample holds many counts of this clonotype. The chain employs TRBV12-5 and TRBJ2-1, with 7 bases matching TRBD2. This CDR3 spans 17 amino acids. CDR1 LGHNT and CDR2 FRNRAP come from the germline V gene. V shed 8 bases and J 5 bases; nucleotides not matched to a gene: 18. The CDR3 nucleotides read TGTGCTAGTACCCGTGGGGGGGGGGGTCCTCCTAACAATGAGCAGTTCTTC. Its translation is CASTRGGGGPPNNEQFF.